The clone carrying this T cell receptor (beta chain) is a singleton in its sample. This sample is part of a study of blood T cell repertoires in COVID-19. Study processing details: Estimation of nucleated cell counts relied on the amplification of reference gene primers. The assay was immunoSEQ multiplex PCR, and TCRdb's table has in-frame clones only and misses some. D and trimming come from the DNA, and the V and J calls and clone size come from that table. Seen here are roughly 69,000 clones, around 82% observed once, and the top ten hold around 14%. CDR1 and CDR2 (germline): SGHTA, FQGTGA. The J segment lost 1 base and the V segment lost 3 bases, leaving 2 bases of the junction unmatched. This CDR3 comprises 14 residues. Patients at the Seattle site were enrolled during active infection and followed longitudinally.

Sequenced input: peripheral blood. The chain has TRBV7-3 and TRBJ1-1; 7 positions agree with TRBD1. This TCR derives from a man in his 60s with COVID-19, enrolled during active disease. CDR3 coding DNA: TGTGCCAGCAGCTTTTCAGGGGGGAACACTGAAGCTTTCTTT. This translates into CASSFSGGNTEAFF.